This section outlines one TCR beta chain sequence together with its context. The V and J ends lost 6 bases and 10 bases respectively, with 21 bases between them. The germline gives CDR1 MNHEY, CDR2 SMNVEV (reference sequence). The CDR3 is made up of 15 amino acids. The data derive from a study of blood T cell repertoires in COVID-19. Assay used: immunoSEQ multiplex PCR; TCRdb lists only in-frame clones, some missing. The table has approximately 210,000 clones, 75% to 90% seen once. This receptor was identified in a man aged 35 to 55 with acute or convalescent COVID-19. The chain employs TRBV27 and TRBJ2-2; D possibly corresponds to TRBD2 (5 bases). The sequenced material came from peripheral blood. Here the CDR3 DNA reads TGTGCCAGCAGCTCACAGCGGACTGGGCGTGCGGAGCTGTTTTTT. It encodes CASSSQRTGRAELFF.